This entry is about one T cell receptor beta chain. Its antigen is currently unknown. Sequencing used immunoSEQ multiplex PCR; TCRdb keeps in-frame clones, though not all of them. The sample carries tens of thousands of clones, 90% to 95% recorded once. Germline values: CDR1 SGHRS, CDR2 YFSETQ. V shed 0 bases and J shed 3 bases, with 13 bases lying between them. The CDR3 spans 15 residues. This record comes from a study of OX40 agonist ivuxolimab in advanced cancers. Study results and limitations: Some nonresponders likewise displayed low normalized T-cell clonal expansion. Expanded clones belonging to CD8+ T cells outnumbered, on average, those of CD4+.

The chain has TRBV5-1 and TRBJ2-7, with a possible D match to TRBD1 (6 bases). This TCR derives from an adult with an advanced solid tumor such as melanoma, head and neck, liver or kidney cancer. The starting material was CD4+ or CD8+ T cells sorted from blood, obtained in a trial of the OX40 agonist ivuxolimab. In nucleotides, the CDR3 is TGCGCCAGCAGCTTGGCAGGGGATAACCTCTACGAGCAGTACTTC. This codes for CASSLAGDNLYEQYF.